This T cell receptor (beta chain) was retrieved from a study of blood T cell repertoires in COVID-19. The table came from immunoSEQ multiplex PCR; TCRdb's copy has only in-frame clones and leaves some out. The table records approximately 21,000 clones, nearly 90% of them present only once. This clone was seen a handful of times. Sequenced sample: peripheral blood. This clonotype was obtained from a human donor with active COVID-19. The donor label of this sample is uncertain.

In DNA, the CDR3 is TGTGCCAGTATCCAGGGGGGAACTGAAGCTTTCTTT. Translated, it gives CASIQGGTEAFF. V is TRBV19 and J is TRBJ1-1; TRBD1 matches at 7 bases. The trim removed 7 bases at V and 5 bases at J, leaving 4 bases unmatched. Germline CDR1 is LNHDA and CDR2 is SQIVND (reference sequence). This CDR3 has 12 amino acids. Together with reference TRBV19 and TRBJ1-1, the CDR3 gives the full variable domain: DGGITQSPKYLFRKEGQNVTLSCEQNLNHDAMYWYRQDPGQGLRLIYYSQIVNDFQKGDIAEGYSVSREKKESFPLTVTSAQKNPTAFYLCASIQGGTEAFFGQGTRLTVV.